The 11 T cell receptor beta chains presented below share a single source sample, sequenced in a study of vaccination effects on CD4 cells after COVID-19. Culturing for more than eight days preceded CD4+ T cell isolation. Everyone in the study got two shots of either the BNT162b2 or mRNA-1273 vaccine. No antigen has been identified for these receptors. Some clones are missing from TCRdb's copy, which holds only in-frame ones; the method was immunoSEQ multiplex PCR. The sample shows approximately 74,000 clones, roughly 75% of them seen only once. Sequencing used CD4+ T cells from PBMCs cultured without peptide, obtained after COVID-19 vaccination. Receptor source: a human donor who received a COVID-19 vaccine.

The chain couples TRBV12-2 to TRBJ2-3; the DNA was not used to check the table's D call, TRBD1. TRBV12-2 is classified as a pseudogene. The CDR3 contains 21 residues. CDR3 sequence reads: CASRPHHLSGTGVNGTDTQYF. For the CDR3, the DNA is TGTGCAAGTCGCCCCCATCACTTATCCGGGACAGGGGTAAATGGCACAGATACGCAGTATTTT.

The rearrangement joins TRBV5-1 to TRBJ1-5; 9 nucleotides match TRBD1. CDR1 and CDR2 (germline): SGHRS, YFSETQ. The CDR3 consists of 14 residues. With 6 bases clipped from V and 5 bases from J, the junction kept 6 bases outside the gene matches. As DNA, the CDR3 is TGCGCCAGCATCCAGGACAGGGGCCATCAGCCCCAGCATTTT. The encoded protein is CASIQDRGHQPQHF.

DNA of the CDR3: TGCGCCAGCACTGCAGCGGGGGCCTACAATGAGCAGTTCTTC. Amino acids: CASTAAGAYNEQFF. The chain employs TRBV10-2 and TRBJ2-1, with 8 bases that match TRBD2. V lost 7 bases and J lost 2; bases outside the gene matches: 4. Germline V CDR1 and CDR2: WSHSY, SAAADI. The length of the CDR3 is 14 residues.

This clone appeared a single time. The V call is TRBV10-3, the J call TRBJ1-6, with 7 bases matching TRBD1. The V and J ends lost 7 bases and 8 bases, in that order; junction bases with no gene match: 8. From germline, CDR1 is ENHRY and CDR2 SYGVKD. The CDR3 has 14 amino acids. This chain's CDR3 is CAINRQGRDSPLHF. The DNA for the CDR3 is TGTGCCATCAATAGACAGGGTCGGGATTCACCCCTCCACTTT.

The chain has TRBV7-9 and TRBJ1-4, with D maybe TRBD1 (6 bases). Germline V gives CDR1 SEHNR, CDR2 FQNEAQ (reference sequence). The V and J ends lost 5 bases and 6 bases respectively, with 16 bases between them. The CDR3 has 15 amino acids. Here the CDR3 reads CASSIKTGSYEKLFF. In DNA, the CDR3 is TGTGCCAGCAGCATCAAGACAGGCAGTTATGAAAAACTGTTTTTT.

This clone was seen a handful of times. Other DNA variants within this sample encode the same CDR3. This chain connects TRBV7-2 to TRBJ1-1, with no clear D. The V end was cut by 1 base, the J end by 1 base, with 4 bases between. The CDR3 spans 13 residues. Per the germline V gene, CDR1 is SGHTA and CDR2 is FQGNSA. The CDR3 protein is CASSLGQNTEAFF. In DNA form, the CDR3 reads TGTGCCAGCAGCTTAGGACAGAACACTGAAGCTTTCTTT. The full variable domain, with the rest looked up from reference TRBV7-2 and TRBJ1-1, is GAGVSQSPSNKVTEKGKDVELRCDPISGHTALYWYRQSLGQGLEFLIYFQGNSAPDKSGLPSDRFSAERTGGSVSTLTIQRTQQEDSAVYLCASSLGQNTEAFFGQGTRLTVV.

The gene calls are TRBV28 and TRBJ2-2, with 8 nucleotides matching TRBD1. Germline CDR1 reads MDHEN; CDR2 reads SYDVKM. CDR3 size: 15 residues. V lost 6 bases and J lost 1; bases outside the gene matches: 4. The CDR3 region has the DNA TGTGCCAGCAGCCGAGACAGGGGGAACACCGGGGAGCTGTTTTTT. Its protein product is CASSRDRGNTGELFF.

CDR3 sequence reads: CAIRQTGEGSGYTF. The CDR3 coding sequence is TGTGCCATCAGGCAAACAGGGGAGGGGAGCGGCTACACCTTC. The rearrangement joins TRBV10-3 to TRBJ1-2; 7 bases are shared with TRBD1. This CDR3 comprises 14 residues. After removal of 6 bases from V and 8 bases from J, the junction contained 12 bases not matched to a gene. Germline CDR1 ENHRY, CDR2 SYGVKD.

V usage is TRBV15 and J usage is TRBJ2-5; D unresolved. With 0 bases removed from V and 6 bases from J, the gap between germline ends came to 8 bases. The CDR3 extends over 13 amino acids. Per the germline V gene, CDR1 is LNHNV and CDR2 is YYDKDF (reference sequence). This CDR3 reads CATSRDRSKTQYF. The CDR3 DNA follows: TGTGCCACCAGCAGAGATAGGTCGAAGACCCAGTACTTC.

V and J are TRBV24-1 and TRBJ2-3, with D possibly matching TRBD2 (7 bases). Germline V CDR1 and CDR2: KGHDR, SFDVKD. The CDR3 consists of 15 residues. Trimming cost V 9 bases and J 5 bases, with 20 bases left between them. The CDR3 DNA is TGTGCCACCTCTTGGTCTCGGGGGGCCGGAGATACGCAGTATTTT. Translated, it gives CATSWSRGAGDTQYF.

The rearrangement joins TRBV20-1 to TRBJ1-2; D is undetermined. CDR1 and CDR2 from the germline V gene are DFQATT and SNEGSKA (reference sequence). This CDR3 region has 11 residues. Trimming cost V 5 bases and J 13 bases, with 17 bases left between them. CDR3 sequence (DNA): TGCAGTGCTGGGTCCTCCGGGGTCGGCACCTTC. Protein: CSAGSSGVGTF.